This T cell receptor (beta chain) was recovered during a study of blood T cell repertoires in COVID-19. The overall study: Acute and convalescent COVID-19 samples came from the United States, Italy and Spain.

On this clone itself: Other nucleotide sequences in the sample specify the same CDR3.

In the authors' methods: Estimation of nucleated cell counts relied on the amplification of reference gene primers. TCRdb's table, derived via immunoSEQ multiplex PCR, lists solely in-frame clones and lacks some. V and J calls and clone size are copied from that table; D and trimming were computed from the DNA. The sample carries approximately 170,000 clones, over 75% recorded once. Trimming took 6 bases from V and 1 from J, leaving 9 bases between them. The CDR3 has 13 residues. CDR1 is KGHSH and CDR2 is LQKENI in the germline V gene. This TCR derives from a woman between 50 and 59 years old with acute or convalescent COVID-19. This chain uses TRBV18 with TRBJ1-1; possibly TRBD1 for D (5 bases). Sample: peripheral blood. As DNA, the CDR3 is TGTGCCAGCTCGCCAACAGGGAACACTGAAGCTTTCTTT. It codes for CASSPTGNTEAFF.